The rows below give T cell receptor beta chains drawn from one sample of a study of blood T cell repertoires in COVID-19. Measured with immunoSEQ multiplex PCR; TCRdb has only the in-frame clones, and not every one. The top ten clones hold 4% to 5.5% of a sample with 90,000 to 120,000 clones, more than 70% of them seen once. Source material: peripheral blood. The source of these receptors is a man in his 70s with acute or convalescent COVID-19. The CDR3 runs from the conserved cysteine through the conserved F or W. D genes are given only for firm matches. A clone size is listed for some rows: how often the clone was seen (once, few, many), or a class if it is expanded.

>-|TRBJ1-1|12|-|TRBV6-5
TGTGCCAGCAACCCCGAGGTGGGTGAAGCTTTCTTT
CASNPEVGEAFF
>TRBD1|TRBJ1-5|13|-|TRBV12-3/TRBV12-4
TGTGCCAGCAGTCCGGGACAGAATCAGCCCCAGCATTTT
CASSPGQNQPQHF
>TRBD1|TRBJ1-5|13|once|TRBV6-5
TGTGCCAGCAGCCTACAGGGGGATCAGCCCCAGCATTTT
CASSLQGDQPQHF
>TRBD1|TRBJ1-4|13|-|TRBV3-1/TRBV3-2
TGTGCCAGTTTACAGGGGGCTGTAGGAAAACTGTTTTTT
CASLQGAVGKLFF
>-|TRBJ2-1|11|-|TRBV5-1
TGCGCCAGCAGCTCCAGCAATGAGCAGTTCTTC
CASSSSNEQFF
>TRBD1|TRBJ2-1|14|-|TRBV6-5
TGTGCCAGCAGAAGAGACAGGGACTACAATGAGCAGTTCTTC
CASRRDRDYNEQFF
>-|TRBJ1-3|15|-|TRBV3-1/TRBV3-2
TGTGCCAGCAGCCAAGAAATCGGGAGGGGAAACACCATATATTTT
CASSQEIGRGNTIYF
>-|TRBJ1-2|12|once|TRBV27
TGTGCCAGCACCGCGGACTTCTATGGCTACACCTTC
CASTADFYGYTF
>-|TRBJ1-2|15|-|TRBV19
TGTGCCAGTAGTATGAGTGGGGAGAGGAACTATGGCTACACCTTC
CASSMSGERNYGYTF
>-|TRBJ2-3|15|-|TRBV7-2
TGTGCCAGCAGCTTAGAGTCCACCCAGGCCGTCACGCAGTATTTT
CASSLESTQAVTQYF
>TRBD2|TRBJ2-1|15|-|TRBV7-8
TGTGCCAGCAGCTTAAGCGGGGGGACTTACAATGAGCAGTTCTTC
CASSLSGGTYNEQFF
>-|TRBJ1-1|14|-|TRBV7-2
TGTGCCAGCAGCTTAAATCGGGGGAACACTGAAGCTTTCTTT
CASSLNRGNTEAFF
>-|TRBJ2-6|18|-|TRBV7-8
TGTGCCAGCGTCCTTAGAAGGGGGGGCTTCTCTGGGGCCAACGTCCTGACTTTC
CASVLRRGGFSGANVLTF